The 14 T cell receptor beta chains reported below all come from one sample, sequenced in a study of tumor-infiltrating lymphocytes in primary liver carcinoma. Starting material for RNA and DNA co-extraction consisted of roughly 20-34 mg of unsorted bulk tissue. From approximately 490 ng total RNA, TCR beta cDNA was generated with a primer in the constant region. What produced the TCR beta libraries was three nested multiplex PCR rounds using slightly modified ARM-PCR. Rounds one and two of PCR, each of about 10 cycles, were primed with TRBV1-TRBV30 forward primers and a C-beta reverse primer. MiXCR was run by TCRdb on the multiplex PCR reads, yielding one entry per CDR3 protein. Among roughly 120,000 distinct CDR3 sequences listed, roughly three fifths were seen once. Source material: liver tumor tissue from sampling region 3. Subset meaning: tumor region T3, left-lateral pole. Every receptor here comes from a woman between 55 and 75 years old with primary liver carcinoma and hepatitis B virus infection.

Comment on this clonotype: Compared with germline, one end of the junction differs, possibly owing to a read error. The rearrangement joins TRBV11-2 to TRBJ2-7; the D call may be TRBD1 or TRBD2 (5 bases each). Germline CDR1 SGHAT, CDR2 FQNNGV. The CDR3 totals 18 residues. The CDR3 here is CASSPVRRSWGTNYGQYF. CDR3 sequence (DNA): TGTGCCAGCAGCCCCGTTAGGCGGTCGTGGGGGACCAACTACGGGCAGTACTTC.

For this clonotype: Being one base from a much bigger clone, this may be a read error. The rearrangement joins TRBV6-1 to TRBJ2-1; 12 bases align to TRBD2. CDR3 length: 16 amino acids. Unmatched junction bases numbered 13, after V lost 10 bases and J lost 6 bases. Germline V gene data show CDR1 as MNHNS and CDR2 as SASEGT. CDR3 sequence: CANRLRLAGVVNEQFF. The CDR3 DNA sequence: TGTGCCAACAGGCTTCGACTAGCGGGAGTAGTCAATGAGCAGTTCTTC.

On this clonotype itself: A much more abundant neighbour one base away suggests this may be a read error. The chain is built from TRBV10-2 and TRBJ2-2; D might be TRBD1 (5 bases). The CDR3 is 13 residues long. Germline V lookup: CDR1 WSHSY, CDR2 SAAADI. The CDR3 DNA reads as TGCACCAGCAGTGATTGGACAACCGGGGAGCTGTTTTTT. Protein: CTSSDWTTGELFF.

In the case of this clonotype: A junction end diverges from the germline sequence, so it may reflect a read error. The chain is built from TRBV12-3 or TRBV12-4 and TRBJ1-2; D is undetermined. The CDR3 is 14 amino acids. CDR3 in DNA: TGTGCCAGCAGTTTACGGGAGGGATCCTATGACTACACCTTC. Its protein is CASSLREGSYDYTF.

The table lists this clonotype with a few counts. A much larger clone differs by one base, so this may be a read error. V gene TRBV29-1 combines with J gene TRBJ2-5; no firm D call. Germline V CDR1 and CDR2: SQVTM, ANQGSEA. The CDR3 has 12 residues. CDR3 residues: CNVVRVKETQYF. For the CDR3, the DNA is TGCAACGTTGTTCGGGTCAAAGAGACCCAGTACTTC. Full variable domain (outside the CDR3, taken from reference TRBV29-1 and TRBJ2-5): SAVISQKPSRDICQRGTSLTIQCQVDSQVTMMFWYRQQPGQSLTLIATANQGSEATYESGFVIDKFPISRPNLTFSTLTVSNMSPEDSSIYLCNVVRVKETQYFGPGTRLLVL.

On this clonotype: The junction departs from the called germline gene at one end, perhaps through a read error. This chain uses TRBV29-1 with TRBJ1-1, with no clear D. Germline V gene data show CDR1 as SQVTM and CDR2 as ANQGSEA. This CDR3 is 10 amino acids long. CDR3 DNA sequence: TGCAGCATTGAAGAGGTGGGAGCTTTCTTT. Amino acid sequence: CSIEEVGAFF.

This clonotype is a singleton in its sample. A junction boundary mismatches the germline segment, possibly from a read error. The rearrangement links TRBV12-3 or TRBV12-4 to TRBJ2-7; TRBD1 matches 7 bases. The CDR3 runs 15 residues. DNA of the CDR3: TGTGCCAGCAGTCCAGACAGGGTGCGGTCCTACGAGCAGTATTTC. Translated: CASSPDRVRSYEQYF.

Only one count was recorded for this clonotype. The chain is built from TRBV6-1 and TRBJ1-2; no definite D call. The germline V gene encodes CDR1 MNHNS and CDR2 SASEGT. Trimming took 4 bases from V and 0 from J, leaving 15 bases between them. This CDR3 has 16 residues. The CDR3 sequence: CASSGGPRRANYGYTF. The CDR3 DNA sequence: TGTGCCAGCAGTGGTGGTCCTCGGCGGGCTAACTATGGCTACACCTTC.

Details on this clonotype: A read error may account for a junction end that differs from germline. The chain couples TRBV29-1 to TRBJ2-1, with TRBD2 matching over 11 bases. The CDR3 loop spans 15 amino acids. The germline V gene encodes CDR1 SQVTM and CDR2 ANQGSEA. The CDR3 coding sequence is TGCAGCATTGAACGTCTAGCGGGAGGAAACAATGGGCAGTTCTTC. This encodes CSIERLAGGNNGQFF.

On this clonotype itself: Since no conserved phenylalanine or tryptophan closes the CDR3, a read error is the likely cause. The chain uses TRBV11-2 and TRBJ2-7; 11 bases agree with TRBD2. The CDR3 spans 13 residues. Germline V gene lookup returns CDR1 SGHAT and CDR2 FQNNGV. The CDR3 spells CASSLTSGGEQYS. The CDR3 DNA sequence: TGTGCAAGCAGCTTAACTAGCGGGGGCGAGCAGTACTCC.

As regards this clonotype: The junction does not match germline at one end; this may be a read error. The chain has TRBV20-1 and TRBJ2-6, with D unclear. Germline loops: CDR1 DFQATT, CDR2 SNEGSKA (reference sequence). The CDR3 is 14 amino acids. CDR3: CTASWVPGANVLTF. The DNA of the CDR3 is TGCACTGCTAGTTGGGTCCCTGGGGCCAACGTCCTGACTTTC.

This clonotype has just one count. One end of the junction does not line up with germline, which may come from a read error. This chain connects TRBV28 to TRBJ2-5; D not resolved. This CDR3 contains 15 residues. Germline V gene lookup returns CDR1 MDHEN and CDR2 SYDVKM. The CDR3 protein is CANSSSQRFRETQYF. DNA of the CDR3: TGTGCCAACAGTTCGTCACAGAGGTTCAGGGAGACCCAGTACTTC.

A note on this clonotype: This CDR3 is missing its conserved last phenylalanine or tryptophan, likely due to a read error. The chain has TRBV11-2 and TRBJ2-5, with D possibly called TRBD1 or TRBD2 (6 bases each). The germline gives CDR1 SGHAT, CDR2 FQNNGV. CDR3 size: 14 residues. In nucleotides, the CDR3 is TGTGCCAGCCAGAGGAGGGGGGCAGCGGAGAGCCAGTACTTA. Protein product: CASQRRGAAESQYL.

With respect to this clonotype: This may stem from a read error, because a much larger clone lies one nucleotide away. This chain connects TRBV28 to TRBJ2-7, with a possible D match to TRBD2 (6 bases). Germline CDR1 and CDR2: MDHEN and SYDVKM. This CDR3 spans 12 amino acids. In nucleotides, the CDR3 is TGTGTCAGCAGTTTAGGGACTTACGAGCAGTACTTC. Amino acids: CVSSLGTYEQYF.